This T cell receptor (beta chain) appears in the sequencing data of a study of radiotherapy plus CTLA-4 blockade in lung cancer. On the study more broadly: Disease control was achieved by around 32% of patients, and objective responses by over 15%.

Details on this clone: The antigen remains undetermined.

Generated by immunoSEQ multiplex PCR, the TCRdb table keeps only in-frame clones and is missing some. Here the sample spans about 120,000 clones, about four fifths being singletons. Lung cancer patients with chemo-refractory metastatic non-small-cell disease were given focal radiation plus CTLA-4 blockade with ipilimumab. The CDR3 length is 16 residues. The V segment lost 1 base and the J segment 7 bases; nucleotides outside the gene matches: 10. The germline V gene encodes CDR1 SGHVS and CDR2 FQNEAQ. Study results and limitations: Tumor-derived TCR clones expanded in blood after radiotherapy plus ipilimumab.

The rearrangement joins TRBV7-8 to TRBJ2-7; 10 bases fit TRBD2. Source: peripheral blood, taken from a patient treated with radiotherapy plus ipilimumab. The clonotype originates from a human donor with non-small cell lung cancer who had a partial response to radiotherapy plus ipilimumab. The CDR3 region has the DNA TGTGCCAGCAGCTTAGTGAGGCTAGCGGGAGATCGGGAGCAGTACTTC. The encoded protein is CASSLVRLAGDREQYF.